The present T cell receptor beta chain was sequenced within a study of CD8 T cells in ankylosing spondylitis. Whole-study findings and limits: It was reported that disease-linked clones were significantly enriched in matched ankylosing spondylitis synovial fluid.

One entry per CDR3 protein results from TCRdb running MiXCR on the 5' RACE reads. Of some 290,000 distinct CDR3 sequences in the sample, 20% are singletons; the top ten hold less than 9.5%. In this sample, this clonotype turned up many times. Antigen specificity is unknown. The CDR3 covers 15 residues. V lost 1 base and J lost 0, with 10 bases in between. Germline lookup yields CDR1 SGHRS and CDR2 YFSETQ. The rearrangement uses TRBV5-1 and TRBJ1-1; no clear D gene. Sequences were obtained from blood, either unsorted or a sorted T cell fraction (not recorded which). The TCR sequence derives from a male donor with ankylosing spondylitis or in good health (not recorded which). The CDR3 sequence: CASSLSGRMNTEAFF. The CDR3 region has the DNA TGCGCCAGCAGCTTGTCCGGACGGATGAACACTGAAGCTTTCTTT.